This T cell receptor beta chain was identified in a study of T cell changes during pregnancy in multiple sclerosis. Trimming removed 8 bases at V and 0 bases at J, with 10 bases between. The CDR3 length is 13 residues. Looked up from germline, CDR1 is ENHRY and CDR2 is SYGVKD. Generated by immunoSEQ multiplex PCR, the TCRdb table keeps only in-frame clones and is missing some. The data hold 59,000 or so clones, with about 90% observed a single time. The sequenced sample was peripheral blood, obtained in the third trimester of pregnancy. The sequence was collected from a female donor in good health, enrolled as a control in a pregnancy study. The chain joins TRBV10-3 to TRBJ1-2; possibly TRBD1 for D (6 bases). The CDR3 loop reads CAIGEGANYGYTF. In nucleotides, the CDR3 is TGTGCCATCGGGGAGGGGGCTAACTATGGCTACACCTTC.